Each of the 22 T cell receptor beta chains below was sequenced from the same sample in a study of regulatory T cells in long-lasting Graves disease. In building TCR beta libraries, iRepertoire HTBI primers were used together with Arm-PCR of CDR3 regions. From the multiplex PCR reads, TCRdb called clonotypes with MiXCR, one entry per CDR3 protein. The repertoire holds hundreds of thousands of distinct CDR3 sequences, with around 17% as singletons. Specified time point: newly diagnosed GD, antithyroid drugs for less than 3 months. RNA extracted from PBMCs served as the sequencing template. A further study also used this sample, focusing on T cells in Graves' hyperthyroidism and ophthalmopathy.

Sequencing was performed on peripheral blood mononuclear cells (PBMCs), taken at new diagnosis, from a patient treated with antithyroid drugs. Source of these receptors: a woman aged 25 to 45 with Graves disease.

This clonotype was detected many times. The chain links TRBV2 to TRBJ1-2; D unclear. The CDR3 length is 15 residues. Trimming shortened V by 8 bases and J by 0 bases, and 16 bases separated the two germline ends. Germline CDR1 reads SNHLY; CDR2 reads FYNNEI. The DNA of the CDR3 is TGTGCCAGCCAGGTCAGCGACTATTCTAACTATGGCTACACCTTC. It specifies CASQVSDYSNYGYTF.

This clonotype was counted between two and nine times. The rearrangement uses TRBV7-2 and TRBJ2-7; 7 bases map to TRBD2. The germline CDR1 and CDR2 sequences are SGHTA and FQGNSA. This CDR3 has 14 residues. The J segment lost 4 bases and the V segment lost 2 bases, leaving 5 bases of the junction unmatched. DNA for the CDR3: TGTGCCAGCAGCTTACTAGCGGAAAGGTACGAGCAGTACTTC. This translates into CASSLLAERYEQYF.

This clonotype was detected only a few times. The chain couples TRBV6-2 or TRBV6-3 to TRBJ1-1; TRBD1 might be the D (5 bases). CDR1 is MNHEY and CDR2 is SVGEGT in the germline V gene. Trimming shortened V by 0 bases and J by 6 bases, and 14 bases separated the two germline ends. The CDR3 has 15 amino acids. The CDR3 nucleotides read TGTGCCAGCAGTTACTCGATTTCGGGGCGTCCTGAAGCTTTCTTT. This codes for CASSYSISGRPEAFF.

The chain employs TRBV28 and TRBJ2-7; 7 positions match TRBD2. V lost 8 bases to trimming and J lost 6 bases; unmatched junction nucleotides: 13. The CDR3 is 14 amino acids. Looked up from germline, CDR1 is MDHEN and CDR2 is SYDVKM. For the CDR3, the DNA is TGTGCCAGCGCCCAATGGAGGGGAGGGCTCGAGCAGTACTTC. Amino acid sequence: CASAQWRGGLEQYF.

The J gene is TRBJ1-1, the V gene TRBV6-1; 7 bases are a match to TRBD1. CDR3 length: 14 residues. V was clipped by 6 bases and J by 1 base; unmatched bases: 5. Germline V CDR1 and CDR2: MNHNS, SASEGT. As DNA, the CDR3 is TGTGCCAGCAGGGTCAGGGGGGGGAACACTGAAGCTTTCTTT. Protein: CASRVRGGNTEAFF.

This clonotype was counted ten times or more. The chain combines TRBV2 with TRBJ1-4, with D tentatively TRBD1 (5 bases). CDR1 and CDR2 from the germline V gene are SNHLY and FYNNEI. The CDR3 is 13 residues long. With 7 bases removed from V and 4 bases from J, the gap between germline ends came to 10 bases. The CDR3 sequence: CASKGDFNEKLFF. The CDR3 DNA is TGTGCCAGCAAAGGGGACTTTAATGAAAAACTGTTTTTT.

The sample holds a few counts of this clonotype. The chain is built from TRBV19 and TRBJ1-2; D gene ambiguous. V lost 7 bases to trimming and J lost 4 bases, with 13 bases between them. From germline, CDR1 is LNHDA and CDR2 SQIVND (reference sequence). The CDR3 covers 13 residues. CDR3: CASITPGVYGYTF. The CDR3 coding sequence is TGTGCCAGTATAACCCCTGGGGTCTATGGCTACACCTTC.

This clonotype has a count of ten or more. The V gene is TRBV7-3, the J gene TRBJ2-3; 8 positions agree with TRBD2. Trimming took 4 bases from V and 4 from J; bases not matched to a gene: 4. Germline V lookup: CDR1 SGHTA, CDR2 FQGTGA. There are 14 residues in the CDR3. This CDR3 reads CASSSGLASDTQYF. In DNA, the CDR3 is TGTGCCAGCAGCTCAGGACTAGCATCAGATACGCAGTATTTT.

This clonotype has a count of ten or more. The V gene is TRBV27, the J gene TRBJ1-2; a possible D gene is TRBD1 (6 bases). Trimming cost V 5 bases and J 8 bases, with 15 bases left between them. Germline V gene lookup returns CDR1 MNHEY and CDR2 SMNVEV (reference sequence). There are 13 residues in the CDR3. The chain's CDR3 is CASSPGDTPGYTF. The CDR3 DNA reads TGTGCCAGCAGTCCGGGGGACACACCAGGCTACACCTTC.

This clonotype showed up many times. The CDR3 nucleotides are TGCGCCAGCAGCTTGGGACAGGGATACAATCAGCCCCAGCATTTT. It encodes CASSLGQGYNQPQHF. The J gene is TRBJ1-5, the V gene TRBV5-1; 7 nucleotides align to TRBD1. Germline V gives CDR1 SGHRS, CDR2 YFSETQ. V lost 0 bases, J lost 3 bases, and 3 bases stayed unmatched. CDR3 length: 15 amino acids.

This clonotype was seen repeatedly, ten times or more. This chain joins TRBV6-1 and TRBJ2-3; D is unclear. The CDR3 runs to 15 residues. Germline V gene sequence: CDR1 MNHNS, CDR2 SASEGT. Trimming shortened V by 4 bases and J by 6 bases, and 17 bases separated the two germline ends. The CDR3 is CASSAYPPRWDTQYF. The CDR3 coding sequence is TGTGCCAGCAGTGCCTACCCGCCCCGGTGGGATACGCAGTATTTT.

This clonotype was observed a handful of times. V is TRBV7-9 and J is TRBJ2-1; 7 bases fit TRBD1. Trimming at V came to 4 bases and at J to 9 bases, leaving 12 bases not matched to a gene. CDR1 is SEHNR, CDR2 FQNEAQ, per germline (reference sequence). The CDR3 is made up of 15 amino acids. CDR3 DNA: TGTGCCAGCAGCTCGACAGGGAGTCTTGTCGGTGAGCAGTTCTTC. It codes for CASSSTGSLVGEQFF. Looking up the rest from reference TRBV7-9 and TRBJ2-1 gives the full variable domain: DTGVSQNPRHKITKRGQNVTFRCDPISEHNRLYWYRQTLGQGPEFLTYFQNEAQLEKSRLLSDRFSAERPKGSFSTLEIQRTEQGDSAMYLCASSSTGSLVGEQFFGPGTRLTVL.

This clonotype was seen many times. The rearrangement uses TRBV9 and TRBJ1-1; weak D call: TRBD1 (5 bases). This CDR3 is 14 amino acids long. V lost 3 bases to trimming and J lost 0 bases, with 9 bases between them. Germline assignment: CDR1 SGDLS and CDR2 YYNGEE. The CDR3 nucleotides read TGTGCCAGCAGCGCCCGACAGTTGAACACTGAAGCTTTCTTT. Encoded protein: CASSARQLNTEAFF.

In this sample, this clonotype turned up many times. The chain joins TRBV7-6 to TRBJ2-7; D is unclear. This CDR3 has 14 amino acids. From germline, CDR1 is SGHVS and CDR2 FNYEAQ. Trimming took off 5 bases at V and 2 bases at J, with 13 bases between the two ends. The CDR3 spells CASSNLTITYEQYF. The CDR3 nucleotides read TGTGCCAGCAGCAACCTGACCATTACCTACGAGCAGTACTTC.

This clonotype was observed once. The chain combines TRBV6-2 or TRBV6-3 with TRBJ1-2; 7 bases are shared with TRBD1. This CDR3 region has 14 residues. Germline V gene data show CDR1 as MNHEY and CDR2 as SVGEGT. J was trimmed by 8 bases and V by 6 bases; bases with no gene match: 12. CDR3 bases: TGTGCCAGCAGCTACGGCAATACAGGGGAGGGCTACACCTTC. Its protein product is CASSYGNTGEGYTF.

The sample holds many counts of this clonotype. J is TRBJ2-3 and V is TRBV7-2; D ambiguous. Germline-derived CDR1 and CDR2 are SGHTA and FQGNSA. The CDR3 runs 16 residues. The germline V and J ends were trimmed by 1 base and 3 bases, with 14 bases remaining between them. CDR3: CASSLVWSTVTDTQYF. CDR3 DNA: TGTGCCAGCAGCTTAGTTTGGAGTACGGTTACAGATACGCAGTATTTT.

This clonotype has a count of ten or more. CDR3 sequence: CASRDRDPNQPQHF. The CDR3 DNA is TGTGCCAGCAGGGACAGGGACCCGAATCAGCCCCAGCATTTT. This chain connects TRBV2 to TRBJ1-5, with 8 bases lining up with TRBD1. Trimming cost V 6 bases and J 4 bases; bases outside gene matches: 5. Germline CDR1 SNHLY, CDR2 FYNNEI. The CDR3 length is 14 residues. Together with reference TRBV2 and TRBJ1-5, the CDR3 gives the full variable domain: EPEVTQTPSHQVTQMGQEVILRCVPISNHLYFYWYRQILGQKVEFLVSFYNNEISEKSEIFDDQFSVERPDGSNFTLKIRSTKLEDSAMYFCASRDRDPNQPQHFGDGTRLSIL.

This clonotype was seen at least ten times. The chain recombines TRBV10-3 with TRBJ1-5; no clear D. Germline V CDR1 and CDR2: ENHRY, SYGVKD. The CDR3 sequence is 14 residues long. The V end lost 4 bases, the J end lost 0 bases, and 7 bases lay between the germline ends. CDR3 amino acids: CAISAGYSNQPQHF. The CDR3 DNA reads TGTGCCATCAGTGCCGGGTATAGCAATCAGCCCCAGCATTTT.

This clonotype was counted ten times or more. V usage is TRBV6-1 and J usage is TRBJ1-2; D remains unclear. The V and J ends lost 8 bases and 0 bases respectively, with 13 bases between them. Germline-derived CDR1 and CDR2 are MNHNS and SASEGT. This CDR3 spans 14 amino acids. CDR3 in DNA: TGTGCCAGCCATTACAGCGCCACTAACTATGGCTACACCTTC. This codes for CASHYSATNYGYTF.

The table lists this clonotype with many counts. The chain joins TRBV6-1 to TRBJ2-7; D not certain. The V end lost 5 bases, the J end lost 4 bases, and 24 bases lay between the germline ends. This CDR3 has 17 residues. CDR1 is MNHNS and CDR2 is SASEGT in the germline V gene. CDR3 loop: CASSPGLLISVLYEQYF. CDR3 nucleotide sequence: TGTGCCAGCAGTCCAGGTCTACTAATTTCCGTCCTATACGAGCAGTACTTC.

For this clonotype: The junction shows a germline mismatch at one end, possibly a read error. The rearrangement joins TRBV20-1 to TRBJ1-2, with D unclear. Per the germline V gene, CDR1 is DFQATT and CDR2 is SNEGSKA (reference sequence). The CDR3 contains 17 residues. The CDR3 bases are TGCAGTGCTAGAGATCGCCTGGCTACCAGAGTTAACTATGGCTATAACTTC. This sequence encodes CSARDRLATRVNYGYNF.

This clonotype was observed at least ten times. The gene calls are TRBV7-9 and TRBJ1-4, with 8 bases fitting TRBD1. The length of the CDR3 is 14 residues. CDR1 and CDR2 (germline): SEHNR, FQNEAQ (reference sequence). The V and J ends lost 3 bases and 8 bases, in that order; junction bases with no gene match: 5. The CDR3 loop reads CASSLDRDNEKLFF. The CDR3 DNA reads TGTGCCAGCAGCTTGGACAGGGATAACGAAAAACTGTTTTTT.